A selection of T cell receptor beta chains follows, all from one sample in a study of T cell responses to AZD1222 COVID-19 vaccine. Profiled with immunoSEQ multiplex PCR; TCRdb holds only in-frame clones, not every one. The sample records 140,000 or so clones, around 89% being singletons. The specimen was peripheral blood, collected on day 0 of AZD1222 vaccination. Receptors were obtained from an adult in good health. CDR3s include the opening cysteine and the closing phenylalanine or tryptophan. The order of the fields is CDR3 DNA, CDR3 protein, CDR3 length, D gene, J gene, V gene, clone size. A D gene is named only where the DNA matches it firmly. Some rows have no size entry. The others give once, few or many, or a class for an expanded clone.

TGTGCCAGCAGACAAAGGGGGGAAGCTTTCTTT CASRQRGEAFF 11 . TRBJ1-1 TRBV12-3/TRBV12-4 many
TGTGCCAGCAGTCACCCGGGACAGGGTATCCACGAGCAGTACTTC CASSHPGQGIHEQYF 15 TRBD1 TRBJ2-7 TRBV6-5 .
TGTGCCAGCAGTCTCGACCGGGACAGGGGCGGAAATGAGCAGTTCTTC CASSLDRDRGGNEQFF 16 TRBD1 TRBJ2-1 TRBV28 .
TGTGCCAGCAGAAGCCTCCGTGGGGGCAGAGCTGAAGCTTTCTTT CASRSLRGGRAEAFF 15 . TRBJ1-1 TRBV27 .
TGTGCCAGCTCACCAGACAGGAATCAGCCCCAGCATTTT CASSPDRNQPQHF 13 . TRBJ1-5 TRBV18 .
TGCGCCAGCAGTCATGGACAGATCTACGAGCAGTACTTC CASSHGQIYEQYF 13 . TRBJ2-7 TRBV5-1 .
TGTGCCAGCTCACCACCGCGGACAGTCCTAGGAAACACCATATATTTT CASSPPRTVLGNTIYF 16 . TRBJ1-3 TRBV18 once
TGCGCCAGCAGCCAACCGGAACAGGGGAACTATGGCTACACCTTC CASSQPEQGNYGYTF 15 TRBD1 TRBJ1-2 TRBV4-1 .
TGCGCCAGCAGCTTAGGCTACGAGCAGTACTTC CASSLGYEQYF 11 . TRBJ2-7 TRBV5-1 .
TGTGCCAGCAGCTCAAAGTCCGGGGGCGCGAAGGGGGAGACCCAGTACTTC CASSSKSGGAKGETQYF 17 . TRBJ2-5 TRBV5-4 .
TGTGCCAGCAGAGGGGCGGCAGGGCGAAACACTGAAGCTTTCTTT CASRGAAGRNTEAFF 15 . TRBJ1-1 TRBV27 .
TGTGCCAGCAGTGATCGGGGCGGCAGGGACACTGAAGCTTTCTTT CASSDRGGRDTEAFF 15 . TRBJ1-1 TRBV6-1 .
TGCGCCAGCAGCTTAGGGACTAGCGGGGGGGACGAGCAGTACTTC CASSLGTSGGDEQYF 15 TRBD2 TRBJ2-7 TRBV5-1 .
TGTGCCAGTAGTATTGAGGGGCAGCGGGGCGCCACCGGGGAGCTGTTTTTT CASSIEGQRGATGELFF 17 TRBD2 TRBJ2-2 TRBV19 once
TGCGCCAGCAGCCACCCAGACCTAAAGAGGGGCACAGATACGCAGTATTTT CASSHPDLKRGTDTQYF 17 . TRBJ2-3 TRBV4-1 .
TGTGCCAGCAGCGTGGGTGGTTCACCCCTCCACTTT CASSVGGSPLHF 12 . TRBJ1-6 TRBV9 .
TGTGCCAGCAGCTTGTATTCTGTCAGGAACTATGGCTACACCTTC CASSLYSVRNYGYTF 15 . TRBJ1-2 TRBV5-4 .
TGTGCCAGCAGTTACGGGGGGAGCTCCTATAATTCACCCCTCCACTTT CASSYGGSSYNSPLHF 16 . TRBJ1-6 TRBV6-5 .
TGCGCCAGCAGCTTGGAGGCGGGAGGCTATTCTGGGGCCAACGTCCTGACTTTC CASSLEAGGYSGANVLTF 18 TRBD2 TRBJ2-6 TRBV5-1 .
TGTGCCAGCAGCTCGGGCAGGGGTAATGAAAAACTGTTTTTT CASSSGRGNEKLFF 14 . TRBJ1-4 TRBV7-9 few
TGTGCCAGCAGCTTGGGAGCCGGGAAGAACGCCTACACCTTC CASSLGAGKNAYTF 14 . TRBJ1-2 TRBV5-6 once
TGTGCCAGCAGCTTATGGCAGGGCAGGGAGCCCCAGCATTTT CASSLWQGREPQHF 14 . TRBJ1-5 TRBV7-2 few
TGTGCCAGCAGCCAAGGAGCCGTCAGAGGGACCCAGTACTTC CASSQGAVRGTQYF 14 . TRBJ2-5 TRBV14 .
TGTGCCACCAGCAGAACTCCGGGACCTAGCACAGATACGCAGTATTTT CATSRTPGPSTDTQYF 16 . TRBJ2-3 TRBV15 .
TGTGCCAGCAGCGTAGGGAGCAATCAGCCCCAGCATTTT CASSVGSNQPQHF 13 . TRBJ1-5 TRBV27 .
TGCGCCAGCAGCCGAAGGACAGGCCAGATGAACACTGAAGCTTTCTTT CASSRRTGQMNTEAFF 16 TRBD1 TRBJ1-1 TRBV5-1 .
TGCGCCAGCAGCTTAGAAGCGGGGACTAGCACAGATACGCAGTATTTT CASSLEAGTSTDTQYF 16 TRBD2 TRBJ2-3 TRBV5-1 .
TGTGCCAGCAGCTTGGTTAGCAGCGGCGGCTACACCTTC CASSLVSSGGYTF 13 . TRBJ1-2 TRBV5-4 .
TGCGCCAGCAGCCAAGACGGTAACTACAAGATACAAGAGACCCAGTACTTC CASSQDGNYKIQETQYF 17 . TRBJ2-5 TRBV4-1 .
TGTGCCACCAGTGACTCTTTGGGTCGCTCCTACGAGCAGTACTTC CATSDSLGRSYEQYF 15 . TRBJ2-7 TRBV24-1 .
TGTGCCAGCTCACAGCAGAATAATTCACCCCTCCACTTT CASSQQNNSPLHF 13 . TRBJ1-6 TRBV18 .
TGTGCCAGCAGTTTGTCCAGTAACTATGGCTACACCTTC CASSLSSNYGYTF 13 . TRBJ1-2 TRBV12-3/TRBV12-4 .
TGCGCCAGCAGGACACGGCGGAGCTCCTACAATGAGCAGTTCTTC CASRTRRSSYNEQFF 15 . TRBJ2-1 TRBV10-2 once
TGTGCCAGCAGCCTCCTGGGAGGGGGCACCCATACTAACTATGGCTACACCTTC CASSLLGGGTHTNYGYTF 18 . TRBJ1-2 TRBV21-1 .
TGTGCCAGCAGCCAAGAAAGACAGGGGTTTGTCGGCACAGATACGCAGTATTTT CASSQERQGFVGTDTQYF 18 TRBD1 TRBJ2-3 TRBV14 once
TGTGCCAGCAGCCCCCTCCCTACAGGAAATCTTGGGGCCAACGTCCTGACTTTC CASSPLPTGNLGANVLTF 18 . TRBJ2-6 TRBV3-1/TRBV3-2 .
TGTGCCAGCAGCACTGGGGAGCAAGCCCAGCATTTT CASSTGEQAQHF 12 . TRBJ1-5 TRBV2 .
TGTGCCAGCAGTGTCGGCACTTACAATCAGCCCCAGCATTTT CASSVGTYNQPQHF 14 . TRBJ1-5 TRBV2 .
TGCGCCAGCAGCCCACGTTACGGGGGCAATCAGCCCCAGCATTTT CASSPRYGGNQPQHF 15 . TRBJ1-5 TRBV5-1 once
TGCGCCAGCAGCTTGCTTACTAGCGGGGGGACAAGCTCCTACGAGCAGTACTTC CASSLLTSGGTSSYEQYF 18 TRBD2 TRBJ2-7 TRBV5-1 .
TGTGCCAGCAGTCCTTCCGGGACAGGCGACGAGCAGTACTTC CASSPSGTGDEQYF 14 TRBD1 TRBJ2-7 TRBV6-5 few
TGCGCCAGCAGCGACGACTACACCGGGGAGCTGTTTTTT CASSDDYTGELFF 13 . TRBJ2-2 TRBV5-1 .
TGTGCCAGCAGCTTAGCGGTTGGGTATGGCTACACCTTC CASSLAVGYGYTF 13 . TRBJ1-2 TRBV13 once
TGTGCCAGCAGTGAATATTTGGCGGTCTTTTACAATGAGCAGTTCTTC CASSEYLAVFYNEQFF 16 . TRBJ2-1 TRBV6-1 .
TGTGCCAGCAGCTTAGAACTCGGGTCTTCTAATACGCAGTATTTT CASSLELGSSNTQYF 15 . TRBJ2-3 TRBV11-2 once
TGTGCCAGCAGTGGACGGGGGACGAGGGCTGAAGCTTTCTTT CASSGRGTRAEAFF 14 . TRBJ1-1 TRBV5-5 few
TGTGCCATCAGTGTGGTACAGGGGGCGTCCGAGCAGTACTTC CAISVVQGASEQYF 14 TRBD1 TRBJ2-7 TRBV10-3 .
TGTGCCAGCAGTTACGGGACAGCGGGGGCTGGTGATACGCAGTATTTT CASSYGTAGAGDTQYF 16 . TRBJ2-3 TRBV6-5 once
TGTGCCAGCAGCACACTCCGTAAGGAAACCGGGGAGCTGTTTTTT CASSTLRKETGELFF 15 . TRBJ2-2 TRBV3-1/TRBV3-2 .
TGTGCCACCAGTGATTCTAGCGGAGTCACCGGGGAGCTGTTTTTT CATSDSSGVTGELFF 15 TRBD2 TRBJ2-2 TRBV24-1 .
TGTGCCAGCAGCTCGGACAATGGCGGCCAGCCCCAGCATTTT CASSSDNGGQPQHF 14 . TRBJ1-5 TRBV7-8 .
TGTGCCAGCAGCGTAGACAGCGGTAACTATGGCTACACCTTC CASSVDSGNYGYTF 14 . TRBJ1-2 TRBV9 .
TGTGCCAGCAGCCCGGACGCCCTTGGTGAGCAGTTCTTC CASSPDALGEQFF 13 . TRBJ2-1 TRBV12-3/TRBV12-4 .
TGTGCCAGTAGTGTACCCGGGACGACTAATGAAAAACTGTTTTTT CASSVPGTTNEKLFF 15 . TRBJ1-4 TRBV19 .
TGTGCCAGCAGCTTAGTGGAAGATACGCAGTATTTT CASSLVEDTQYF 12 . TRBJ2-3 TRBV7-8 .
TGCGCCAGCAGCCACGCGGGACTAGCGGGCTACAATGAGCAGTTCTTC CASSHAGLAGYNEQFF 16 TRBD2 TRBJ2-1 TRBV4-1 .